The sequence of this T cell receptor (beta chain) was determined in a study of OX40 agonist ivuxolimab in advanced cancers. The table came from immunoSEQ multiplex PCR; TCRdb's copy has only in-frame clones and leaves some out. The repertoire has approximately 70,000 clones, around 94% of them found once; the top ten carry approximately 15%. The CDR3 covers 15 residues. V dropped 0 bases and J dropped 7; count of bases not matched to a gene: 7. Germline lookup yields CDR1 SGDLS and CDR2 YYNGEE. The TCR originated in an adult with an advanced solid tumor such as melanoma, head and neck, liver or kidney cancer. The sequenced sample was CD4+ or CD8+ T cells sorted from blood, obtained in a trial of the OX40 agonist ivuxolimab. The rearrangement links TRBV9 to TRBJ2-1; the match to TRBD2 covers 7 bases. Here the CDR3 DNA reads TGTGCCAGCAGCGTAGGGACTAGGGCTGGGAATGAGCAGTTCTTC. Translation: CASSVGTRAGNEQFF.